One sample yielded the 2 T cell receptor beta chains listed below, sequenced in a study of Graves' ophthalmopathy and Graves' hyperthyroidism. The study amplified TCR beta CDR3 regions using RNA transcripts. An initial RT-PCR round employing HTBI primers preceded a second-round multiplex PCR. Each CDR3 protein is one row after TCRdb ran MiXCR on the multiplex PCR reads. Among some 170,000 distinct CDR3 sequences, roughly two fifths were seen once, and the ten largest hold approximately 8.9%. Sequenced: peripheral blood. All receptors derive from a man younger than 45 with Graves' ophthalmopathy.

This clonotype appeared many times. The chain is built from TRBV6-1 and TRBJ2-3; tentatively, D is TRBD1 (6 bases). Germline values: CDR1 MNHNS, CDR2 SASEGT. The CDR3 sequence is 14 residues long. Trimming removed 8 bases at V and 2 bases at J, with 14 bases between. The CDR3 bases are TGTGCCAGCGGAACCGAGGGGGACACAGATACGCAGTATTTT. Translation gives CASGTEGDTDTQYF.

This clonotype has ten or more counts. The CDR3, as DNA: TGTGCCGGGGGACTAGCGCGAGAGACCCAGTACTTC. Translation: CAGGLARETQYF. The chain is built from TRBV2 and TRBJ2-5; 10 bases match TRBD2. This CDR3 contains 12 residues. The trim removed 11 bases at V and 4 bases at J, leaving 4 bases unmatched. Germline CDR1 reads SNHLY; CDR2 reads FYNNEI.